This record covers a single T cell receptor beta chain. Per germline, CDR1 LNHDA and CDR2 SQIVND (reference sequence). The CDR3 contains 16 residues. V lost 4 bases, J lost 2 bases, and 18 bases lay in between. The sample originates from a study of identical twins. Using its own MiXCR run on the 5' RACE reads, TCRdb lists one record per CDR3 protein. This table has some 1,700,000 distinct CDR3 sequences, more than 30% appearing once. The source is a newborn girl in good health. The sequencing sample was made of cord blood. The V gene is TRBV19, the J gene TRBJ2-7; D perhaps matches TRBD1 (6 bases). CDR3 bases: TGTGCCAGTAGTACCCCGGAGACCACAGGGACCTACGAGCAGTACTTC. Protein sequence: CASSTPETTGTYEQYF.